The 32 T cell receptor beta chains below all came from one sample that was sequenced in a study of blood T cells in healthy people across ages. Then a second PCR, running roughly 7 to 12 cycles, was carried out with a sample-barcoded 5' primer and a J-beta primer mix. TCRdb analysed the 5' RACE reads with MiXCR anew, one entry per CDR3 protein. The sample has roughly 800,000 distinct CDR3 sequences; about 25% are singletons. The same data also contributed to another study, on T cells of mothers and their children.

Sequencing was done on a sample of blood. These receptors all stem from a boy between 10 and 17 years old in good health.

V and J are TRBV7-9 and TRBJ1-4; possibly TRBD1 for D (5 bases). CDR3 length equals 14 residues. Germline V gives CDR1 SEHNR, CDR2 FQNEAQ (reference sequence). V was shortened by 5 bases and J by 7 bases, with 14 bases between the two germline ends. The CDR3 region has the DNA TGTGCCAGCAGCCCCCTGGAGAGGGGTGAAAAACTGTTTTTT. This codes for CASSPLERGEKLFF.

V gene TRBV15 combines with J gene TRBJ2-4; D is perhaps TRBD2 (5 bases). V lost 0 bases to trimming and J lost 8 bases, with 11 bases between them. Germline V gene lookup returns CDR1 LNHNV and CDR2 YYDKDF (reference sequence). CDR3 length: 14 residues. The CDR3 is CATSRELEGYIQYF. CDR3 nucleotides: TGTGCCACCAGCAGAGAACTTGAGGGATACATTCAGTACTTC.

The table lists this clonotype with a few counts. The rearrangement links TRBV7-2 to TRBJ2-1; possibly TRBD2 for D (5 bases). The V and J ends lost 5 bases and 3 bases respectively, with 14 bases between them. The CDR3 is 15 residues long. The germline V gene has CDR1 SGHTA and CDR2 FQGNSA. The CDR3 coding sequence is TGTGCCAGCAGCCGCTCGGCCGGAGGCTACAATGAGCAGTTCTTC. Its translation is CASSRSAGGYNEQFF.

The DNA of the CDR3 is TGTGCCAGCGACAGGGGACTAGCGGAAGAGACCCAGTACTTC. Translation gives CASDRGLAEETQYF. This rearrangement joins TRBV7-9 to TRBJ2-5, with 11 nucleotides matching TRBD2. V gave up 8 bases and J gave up 3 bases; unmatched junction bases: 5. The CDR3 has 14 residues. Per the germline V gene, CDR1 is SEHNR and CDR2 is FQNEAQ (reference sequence).

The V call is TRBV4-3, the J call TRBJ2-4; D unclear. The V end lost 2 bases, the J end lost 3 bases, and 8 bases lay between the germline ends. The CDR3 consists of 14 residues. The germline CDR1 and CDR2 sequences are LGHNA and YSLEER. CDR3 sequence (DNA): TGCGCCAGCAGCCAAAAGGACGGCAAAAACATTCAGTACTTC. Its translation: CASSQKDGKNIQYF.

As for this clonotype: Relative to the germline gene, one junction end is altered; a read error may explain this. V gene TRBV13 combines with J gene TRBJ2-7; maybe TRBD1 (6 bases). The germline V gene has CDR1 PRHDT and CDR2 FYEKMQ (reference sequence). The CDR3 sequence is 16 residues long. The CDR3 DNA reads TGTGCCGGCAGCACGACGGGACACTATAGCTCCTACGAGCAGTACTTC. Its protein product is CAGSTTGHYSSYEQYF.

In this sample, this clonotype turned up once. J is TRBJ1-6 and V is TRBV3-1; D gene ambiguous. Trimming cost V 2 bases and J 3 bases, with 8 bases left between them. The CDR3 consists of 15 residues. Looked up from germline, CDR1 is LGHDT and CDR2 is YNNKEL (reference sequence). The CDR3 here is CASSQSQSYNSPLHF. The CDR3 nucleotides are TGTGCCAGCAGCCAATCCCAGAGCTATAATTCACCCCTCCACTTT.

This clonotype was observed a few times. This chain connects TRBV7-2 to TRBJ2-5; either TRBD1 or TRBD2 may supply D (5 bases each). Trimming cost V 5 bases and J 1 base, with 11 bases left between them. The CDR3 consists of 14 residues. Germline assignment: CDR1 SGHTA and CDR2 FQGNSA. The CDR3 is CASSQGTLQETQYF. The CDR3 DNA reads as TGTGCCAGCAGCCAAGGGACCCTCCAAGAGACCCAGTACTTC.

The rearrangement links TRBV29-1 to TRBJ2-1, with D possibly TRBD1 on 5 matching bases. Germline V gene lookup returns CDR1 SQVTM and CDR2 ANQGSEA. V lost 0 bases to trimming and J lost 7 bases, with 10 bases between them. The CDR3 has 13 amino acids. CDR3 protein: CSVEDWRQNEQFF. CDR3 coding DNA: TGCAGCGTTGAAGACTGGAGACAGAATGAGCAGTTCTTC.

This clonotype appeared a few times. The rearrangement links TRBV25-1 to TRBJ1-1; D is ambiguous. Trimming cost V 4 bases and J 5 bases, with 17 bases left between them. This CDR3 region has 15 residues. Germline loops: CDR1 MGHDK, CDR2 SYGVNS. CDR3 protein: CASSGIGEERTEAFF. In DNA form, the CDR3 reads TGTGCCAGCAGTGGGATCGGGGAGGAGAGAACTGAAGCTTTCTTT.

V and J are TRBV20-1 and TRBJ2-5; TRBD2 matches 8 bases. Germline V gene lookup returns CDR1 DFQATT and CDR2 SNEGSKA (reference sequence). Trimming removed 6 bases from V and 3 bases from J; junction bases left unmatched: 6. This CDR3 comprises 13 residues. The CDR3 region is CSAAGLGKETQYF. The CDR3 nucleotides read TGCAGTGCCGCGGGACTAGGCAAAGAGACCCAGTACTTC.

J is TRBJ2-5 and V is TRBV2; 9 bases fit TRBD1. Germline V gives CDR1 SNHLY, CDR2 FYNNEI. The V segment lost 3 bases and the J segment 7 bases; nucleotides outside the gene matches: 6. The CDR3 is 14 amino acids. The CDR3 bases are TGTGCCAGCAGTGACCCGACAGGGGGGGGGACCCAGTACTTC. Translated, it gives CASSDPTGGGTQYF. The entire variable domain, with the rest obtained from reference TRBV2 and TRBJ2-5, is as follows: EPEVTQTPSHQVTQMGQEVILRCVPISNHLYFYWYRQILGQKVEFLVSFYNNEISEKSEIFDDQFSVERPDGSNFTLKIRSTKLEDSAMYFCASSDPTGGGTQYFGPGTRLLVL.

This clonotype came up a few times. CDR3 residues: CASSPSPGETPYGYTF. CDR3 nucleotide sequence: TGCGCCAGCAGCCCGTCGCCGGGAGAAACACCATATGGCTACACCTTC. The gene calls are TRBV5-1 and TRBJ1-2; D is undetermined. The CDR3 extends over 16 amino acids. V lost 4 bases, J lost 5 bases, and 21 bases lay in between. CDR1 is SGHRS, CDR2 YFSETQ, per germline.

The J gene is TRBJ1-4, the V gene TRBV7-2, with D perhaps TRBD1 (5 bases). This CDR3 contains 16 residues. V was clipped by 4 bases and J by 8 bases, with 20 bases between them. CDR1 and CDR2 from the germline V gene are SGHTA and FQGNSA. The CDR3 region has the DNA TGTGCCAGCAGCTCCGTAGGGGCAGACGGTTGGGAAAAACTGTTTTTT. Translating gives CASSSVGADGWEKLFF.

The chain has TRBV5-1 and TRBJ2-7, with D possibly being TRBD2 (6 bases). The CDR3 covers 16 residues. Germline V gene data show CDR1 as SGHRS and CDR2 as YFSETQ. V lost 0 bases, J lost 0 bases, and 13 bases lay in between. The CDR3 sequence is CASSLGVGRGSYEQYF. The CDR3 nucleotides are TGCGCCAGCAGCTTGGGTGTCGGGAGAGGCTCCTACGAGCAGTACTTC.

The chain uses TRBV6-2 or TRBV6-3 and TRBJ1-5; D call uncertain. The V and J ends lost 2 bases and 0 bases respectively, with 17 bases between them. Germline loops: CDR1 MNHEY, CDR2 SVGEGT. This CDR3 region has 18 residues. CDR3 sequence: CASSYLAAQPYSNQPQHF. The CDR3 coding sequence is TGTGCCAGCAGTTACCTGGCAGCTCAACCTTATAGCAATCAGCCCCAGCATTTT.

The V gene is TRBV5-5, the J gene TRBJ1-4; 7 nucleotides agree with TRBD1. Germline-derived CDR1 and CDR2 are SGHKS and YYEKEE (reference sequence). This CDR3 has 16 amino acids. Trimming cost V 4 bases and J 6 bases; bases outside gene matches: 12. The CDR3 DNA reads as TGTGCCAGCAGCCCCTCCTCGACAGGGAGTTATGAAAAACTGTTTTTT. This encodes CASSPSSTGSYEKLFF.

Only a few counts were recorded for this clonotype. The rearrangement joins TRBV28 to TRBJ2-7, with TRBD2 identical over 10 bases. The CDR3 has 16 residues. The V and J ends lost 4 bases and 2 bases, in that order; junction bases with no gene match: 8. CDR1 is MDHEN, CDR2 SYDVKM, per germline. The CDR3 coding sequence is TGTGCCAGCAGTTCCCCTAGCGGGAGTTATCCCTACGAGCAGTACTTC. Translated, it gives CASSSPSGSYPYEQYF. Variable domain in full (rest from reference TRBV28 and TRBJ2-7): DVKVTQSSRYLVKRTGEKVFLECVQDMDHENMFWYRQDPGLGLRLIYFSYDVKMKEKGDIPEGYSVSREKKERFSLILESASTNQTSMYLCASSSPSGSYPYEQYFGPGTRLTVT.

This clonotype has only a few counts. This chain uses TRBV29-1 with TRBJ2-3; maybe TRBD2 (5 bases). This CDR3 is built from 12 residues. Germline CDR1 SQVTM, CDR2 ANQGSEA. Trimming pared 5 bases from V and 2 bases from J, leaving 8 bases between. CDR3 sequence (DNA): TGCAGCGTTCGAGCGGACACAGATACGCAGTATTTT. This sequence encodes CSVRADTDTQYF.

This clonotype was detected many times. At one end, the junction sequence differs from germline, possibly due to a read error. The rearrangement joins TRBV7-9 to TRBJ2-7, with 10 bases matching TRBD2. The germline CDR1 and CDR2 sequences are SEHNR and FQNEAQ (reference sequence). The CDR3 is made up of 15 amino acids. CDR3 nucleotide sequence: TGTGCCAGCAGTTTAGGAACTAGCGGGACCTACGAGCAGTACTTC. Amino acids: CASSLGTSGTYEQYF.

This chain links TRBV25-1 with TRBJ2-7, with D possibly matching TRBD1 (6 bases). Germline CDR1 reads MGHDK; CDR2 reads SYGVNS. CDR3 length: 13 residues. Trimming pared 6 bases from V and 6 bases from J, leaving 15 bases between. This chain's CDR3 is CASRGPRGTEQYF. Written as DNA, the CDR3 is TGTGCCAGCAGAGGGCCAAGGGGGACCGAGCAGTACTTC.

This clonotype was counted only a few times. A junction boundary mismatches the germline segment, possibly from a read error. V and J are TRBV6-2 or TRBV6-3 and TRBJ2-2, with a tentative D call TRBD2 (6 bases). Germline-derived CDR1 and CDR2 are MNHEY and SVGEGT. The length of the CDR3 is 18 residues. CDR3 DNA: TGTGCCAGCAGTTATTTAATCGGGACGGGAGAGAACACCGGGGGGCTGTTTTTT. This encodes CASSYLIGTGENTGGLFF.

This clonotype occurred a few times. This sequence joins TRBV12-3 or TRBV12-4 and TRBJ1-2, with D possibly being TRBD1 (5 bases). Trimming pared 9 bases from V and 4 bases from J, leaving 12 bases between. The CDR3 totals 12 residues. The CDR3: CARKGRGYGYTF. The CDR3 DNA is TGTGCCAGGAAAGGGAGGGGCTATGGCTACACCTTC.

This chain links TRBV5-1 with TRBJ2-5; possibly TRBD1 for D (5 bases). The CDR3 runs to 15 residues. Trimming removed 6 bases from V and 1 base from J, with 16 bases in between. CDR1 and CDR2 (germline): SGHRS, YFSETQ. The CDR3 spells CASTRIGQGQETQYF. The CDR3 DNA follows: TGCGCCAGCACCCGGATAGGGCAGGGCCAAGAGACCCAGTACTTC.

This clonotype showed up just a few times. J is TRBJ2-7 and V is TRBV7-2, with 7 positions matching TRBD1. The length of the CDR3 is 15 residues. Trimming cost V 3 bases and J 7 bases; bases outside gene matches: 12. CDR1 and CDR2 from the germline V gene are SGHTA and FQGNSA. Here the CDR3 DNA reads TGTGCCAGCAGCTTCCGGGACAGAGATACGATGGAGCAGTACTTC. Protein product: CASSFRDRDTMEQYF.

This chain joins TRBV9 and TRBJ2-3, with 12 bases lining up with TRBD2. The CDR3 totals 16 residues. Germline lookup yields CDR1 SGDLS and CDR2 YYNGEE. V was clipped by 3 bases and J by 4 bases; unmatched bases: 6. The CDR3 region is CASSATSGGMADTQYF. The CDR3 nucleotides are TGTGCCAGCAGCGCGACTAGCGGGGGTATGGCAGATACGCAGTATTTT.

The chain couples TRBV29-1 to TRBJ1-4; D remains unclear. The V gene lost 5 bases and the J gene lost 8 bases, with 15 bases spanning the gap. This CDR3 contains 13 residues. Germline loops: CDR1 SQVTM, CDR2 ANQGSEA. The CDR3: CSVFPNRGEKLFF. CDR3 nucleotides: TGCAGCGTTTTTCCGAACCGAGGGGAAAAACTGTTTTTT.

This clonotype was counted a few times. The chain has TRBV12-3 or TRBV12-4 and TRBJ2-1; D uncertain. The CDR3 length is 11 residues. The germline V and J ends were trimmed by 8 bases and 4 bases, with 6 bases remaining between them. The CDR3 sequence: CASLGYNEQFF. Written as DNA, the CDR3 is TGTGCCAGCTTAGGGTACAATGAGCAGTTCTTC.

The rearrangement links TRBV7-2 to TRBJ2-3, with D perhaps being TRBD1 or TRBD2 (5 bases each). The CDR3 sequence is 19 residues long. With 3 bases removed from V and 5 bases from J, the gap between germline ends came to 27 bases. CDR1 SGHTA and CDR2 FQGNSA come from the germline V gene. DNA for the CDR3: TGTGCCAGCAGCTTGTACTGGGGCAGGGAGAGGGAGTGGGTAGATACGCAGTATTTT. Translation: CASSLYWGREREWVDTQYF. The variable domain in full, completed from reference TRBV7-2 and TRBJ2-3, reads GAGVSQSPSNKVTEKGKDVELRCDPISGHTALYWYRQSLGQGLEFLIYFQGNSAPDKSGLPSDRFSAERTGGSVSTLTIQRTQQEDSAVYLCASSLYWGREREWVDTQYFGPGTRLTVL.

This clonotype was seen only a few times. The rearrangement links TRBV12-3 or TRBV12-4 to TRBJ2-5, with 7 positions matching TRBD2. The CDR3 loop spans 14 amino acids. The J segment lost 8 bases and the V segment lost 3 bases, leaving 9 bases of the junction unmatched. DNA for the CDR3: TGTGCCAGCAGTTTGTGGGAGGGAGGGAAAACCCAGTACTTC. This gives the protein CASSLWEGGKTQYF.

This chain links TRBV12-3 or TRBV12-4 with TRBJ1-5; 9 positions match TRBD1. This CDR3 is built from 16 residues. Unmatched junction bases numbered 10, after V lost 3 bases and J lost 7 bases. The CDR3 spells CASSFVVAGQGQPQHF. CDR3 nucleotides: TGTGCCAGCAGTTTCGTGGTTGCGGGACAGGGACAGCCCCAGCATTTT.

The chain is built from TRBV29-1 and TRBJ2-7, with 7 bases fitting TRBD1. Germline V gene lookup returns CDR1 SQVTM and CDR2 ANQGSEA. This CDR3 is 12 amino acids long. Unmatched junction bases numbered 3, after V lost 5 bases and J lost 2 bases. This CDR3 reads CSVWTGAYEQYF. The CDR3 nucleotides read TGCAGCGTTTGGACAGGAGCCTACGAGCAGTACTTC.